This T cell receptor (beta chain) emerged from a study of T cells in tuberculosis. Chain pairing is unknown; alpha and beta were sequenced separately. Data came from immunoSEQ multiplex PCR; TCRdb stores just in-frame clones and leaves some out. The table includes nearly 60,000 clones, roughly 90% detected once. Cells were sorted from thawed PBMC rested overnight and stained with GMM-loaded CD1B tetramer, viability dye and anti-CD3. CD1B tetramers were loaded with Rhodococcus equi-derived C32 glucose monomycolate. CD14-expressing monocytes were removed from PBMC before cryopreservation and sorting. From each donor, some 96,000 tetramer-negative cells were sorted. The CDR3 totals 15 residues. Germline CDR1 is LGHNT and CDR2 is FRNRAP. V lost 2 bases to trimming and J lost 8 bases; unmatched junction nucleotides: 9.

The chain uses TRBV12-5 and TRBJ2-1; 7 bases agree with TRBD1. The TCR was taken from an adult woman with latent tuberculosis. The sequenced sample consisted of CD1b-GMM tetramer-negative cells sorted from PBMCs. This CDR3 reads CASGLIRQGRDEQFF. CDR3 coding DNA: TGTGCTAGTGGTTTGATTCGACAGGGTCGGGATGAGCAGTTCTTC.